These 2 T cell receptor beta chains share one sample of origin, sequenced in a study of T cell responses to AZD1222 COVID-19 vaccine. Data came from immunoSEQ multiplex PCR; TCRdb stores just in-frame clones and leaves some out. The sample has approximately 180,000 clones; around 93% are singletons. Material: peripheral blood, obtained 28 days after the second dose of the MenACWY control vaccine. These receptors were collected from an adult who received the MenACWY meningococcal vaccine as a control.

This chain connects TRBV5-5 to TRBJ1-3; D is unresolved. With 3 bases removed from V and 8 bases from J, the gap between germline ends came to 15 bases. Germline-derived CDR1 and CDR2 are SGHKS and YYEKEE (reference sequence). CDR3 length: 14 residues. Written as DNA, the CDR3 is TGTGCCAGCAGCTCCCTTGCCCCTCGGGACACCATATATTTT. It specifies CASSSLAPRDTIYF.

J is TRBJ1-1 and V is TRBV7-9; 8 bases agree with TRBD1. Germline trimming cut 2 bases from V and 4 bases from J; bases unmatched to any gene: 6. CDR1 is SEHNR, CDR2 FQNEAQ, per germline (reference sequence). CDR3 size: 15 residues. The CDR3 DNA is TGTGCCAGCAGCTTAAGGGGCAGGGGGCCCACTGAAGCTTTCTTT. Translating it yields CASSLRGRGPTEAFF.